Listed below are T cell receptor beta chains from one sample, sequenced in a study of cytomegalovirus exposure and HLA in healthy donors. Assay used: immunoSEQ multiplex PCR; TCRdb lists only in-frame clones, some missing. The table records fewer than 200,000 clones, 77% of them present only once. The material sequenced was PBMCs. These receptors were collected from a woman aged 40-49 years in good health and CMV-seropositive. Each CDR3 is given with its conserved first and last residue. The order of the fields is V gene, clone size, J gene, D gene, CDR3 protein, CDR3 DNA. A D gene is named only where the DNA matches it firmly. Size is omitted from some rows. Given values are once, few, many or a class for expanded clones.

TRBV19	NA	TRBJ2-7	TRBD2	CASGLAYLRGEQYF	TGTGCCAGTGGACTAGCGTACCTTCGGGGCGAGCAGTACTTC
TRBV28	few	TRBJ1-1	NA	CASSLPTPPEAFF	TGTGCCAGCAGTTTACCTACCCCGCCTGAAGCTTTCTTT
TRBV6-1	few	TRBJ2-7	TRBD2	CASSAGGPYEQYF	TGTGCCAGCAGTGCGGGAGGGCCTTACGAGCAGTACTTC
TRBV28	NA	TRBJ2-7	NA	CASSSRPGRGTYEQYF	TGTGCCAGCAGTTCAAGACCGGGACGGGGGACCTACGAGCAGTACTTC
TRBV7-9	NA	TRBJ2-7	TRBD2	CASSFFGLAGDYEQYF	TGTGCCAGCAGCTTTTTCGGGCTAGCGGGAGACTACGAGCAGTACTTC
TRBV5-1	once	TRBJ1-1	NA	CASSLYLTEEAFF	TGCGCCAGCAGCCTATATCTGACAGAGGAAGCTTTCTTT
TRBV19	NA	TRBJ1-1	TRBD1	CAVKTGGADTEAFF	TGTGCCGTCAAGACAGGGGGCGCGGACACTGAAGCTTTCTTT
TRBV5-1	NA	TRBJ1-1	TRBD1	CASSPGQGGNTEAFF	TGCGCCAGCAGCCCAGGACAGGGGGGAAACACTGAAGCTTTCTTT
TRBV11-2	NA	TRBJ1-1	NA	CASSLGAENTEAFF	TGTGCCAGCAGCTTAGGTGCAGAGAACACTGAAGCTTTCTTT
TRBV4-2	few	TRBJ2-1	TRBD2	CASSQGPLPAGGHEQFF	TGTGCCAGCAGCCAAGGACCCCTACCAGCGGGAGGCCATGAGCAGTTCTTC
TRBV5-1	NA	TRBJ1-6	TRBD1	CASSHTGGISPLHF	TGCGCCAGCAGCCACACAGGGGGAATTTCACCCCTCCACTTT
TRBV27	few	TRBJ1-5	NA	CASSASNQPQHF	TGTGCCAGCAGCGCGAGCAATCAGCCCCAGCATTTT
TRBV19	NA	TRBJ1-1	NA	CASSSDGLTEAFF	TGTGCCAGTAGTAGTGACGGACTAACTGAAGCTTTCTTT
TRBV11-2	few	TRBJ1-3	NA	CASSLTYAGNTIYF	TGTGCCAGCAGCCTCACTTACGCTGGAAACACCATATATTTT
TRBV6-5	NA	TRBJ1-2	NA	CASSSGTANYGYTF	TGTGCCAGCAGTTCGGGAACAGCTAACTATGGCTACACCTTC
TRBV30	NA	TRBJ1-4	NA	CAWTKGTTGEKLFF	TGTGCCTGGACCAAAGGGACAACTGGTGAAAAACTGTTTTTT
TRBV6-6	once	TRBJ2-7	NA	CASIEGRQAEQYF	TGTGCCAGCATTGAGGGCCGACAGGCCGAGCAGTACTTC
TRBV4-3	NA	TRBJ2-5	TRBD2	CASSLGGSGGLQETQYF	TGCGCCAGCAGCCTGGGAGGTAGCGGGGGTCTCCAAGAGACCCAGTACTTC
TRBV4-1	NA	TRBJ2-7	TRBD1	CASKPGQGLYEQYF	TGCGCCAGCAAACCGGGACAGGGCCTCTACGAGCAGTACTTC
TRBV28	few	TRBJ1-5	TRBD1	CASSPWTGANQPQHF	TGTGCCAGCAGTCCGTGGACAGGGGCGAATCAGCCCCAGCATTTT
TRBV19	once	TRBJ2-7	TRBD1	CASSTGTGLAYEQYF	TGTGCCAGTAGTACAGGGACAGGGCTGGCCTACGAGCAGTACTTC
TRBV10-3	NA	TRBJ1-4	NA	CAISEAGGTTNEKLFF	TGTGCCATCAGTGAGGCGGGGGGGACAACTAATGAAAAACTGTTTTTT
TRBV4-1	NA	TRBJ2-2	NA	CASSHRVRNRNTGELFF	TGCGCCAGCAGCCACAGGGTGAGAAATAGGAACACCGGGGAGCTGTTTTTT
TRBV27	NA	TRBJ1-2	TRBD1	CASRPTGAGYGYTF	TGTGCCAGCAGACCGACAGGGGCAGGCTATGGCTACACCTTC
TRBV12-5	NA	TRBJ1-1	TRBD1	CASGFGQGWTEAFF	TGTGCTAGTGGTTTCGGACAGGGATGGACTGAAGCTTTCTTT
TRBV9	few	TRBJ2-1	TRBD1	CASSEGAGTGYNEQFF	TGTGCCAGCAGCGAAGGGGCGGGGACAGGGTACAATGAGCAGTTCTTC
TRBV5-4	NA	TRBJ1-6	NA	CASSLRGYNSPLHF	TGTGCCAGCAGCTTGCGGGGGTATAATTCACCCCTCCACTTT
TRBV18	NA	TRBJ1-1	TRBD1	CASSRTGTGNTEAFF	TGTGCCAGCTCACGAACCGGGACAGGGAACACTGAAGCTTTCTTT
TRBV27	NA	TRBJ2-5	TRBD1	CASSLLRDRGPETQYF	TGTGCCAGCAGTTTACTCCGGGACAGGGGTCCAGAGACCCAGTACTTC
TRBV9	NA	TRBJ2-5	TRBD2	CASSVIGGGGQETQYF	TGTGCCAGCAGCGTTATAGGCGGGGGGGGTCAAGAGACCCAGTACTTC
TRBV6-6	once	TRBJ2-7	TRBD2	CAIGGTSASYEQYF	TGTGCCATCGGGGGGACTAGCGCTTCCTACGAGCAGTACTTC
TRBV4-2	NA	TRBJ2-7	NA	CASSQDRGRDAVQYF	TGTGCCAGCAGCCAAGATCGAGGCAGGGATGCCGTGCAGTACTTC
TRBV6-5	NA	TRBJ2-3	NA	CASSSNRGKDTQYF	TGTGCCAGCTCTTCTAATAGGGGGAAGGATACGCAGTATTTT
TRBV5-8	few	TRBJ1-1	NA	CASSPGTTPSEAEAFF	TGTGCCAGCAGCCCGGGTACTACCCCTTCGGAGGCTGAAGCTTTCTTT
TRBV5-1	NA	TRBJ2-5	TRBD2	CASSLSLAGGQETQYF	TGCGCCAGCAGCTTGTCGCTAGCGGGGGGCCAAGAGACCCAGTACTTC
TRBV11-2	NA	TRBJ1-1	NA	CASSLIANTEAFF	TGTGCCAGCAGCTTAATAGCGAACACTGAAGCTTTCTTT
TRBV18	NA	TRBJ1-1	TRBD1	CASSTRTGGLTEAFF	TGTGCCAGCTCAACCCGGACAGGGGGCCTCACTGAAGCTTTCTTT
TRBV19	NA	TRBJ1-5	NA	CASSGTGGRQPQHF	TGTGCCAGTAGTGGCACAGGTGGCCGACAGCCCCAGCATTTT
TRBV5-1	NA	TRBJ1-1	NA	CASSPGQSEAFF	TGCGCCAGCAGCCCCGGACAGAGCGAAGCTTTCTTT
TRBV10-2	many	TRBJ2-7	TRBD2	CASSEGVAGSYEQYF	TGCGCCAGCAGTGAGGGGGTAGCGGGTTCCTACGAGCAGTACTTC
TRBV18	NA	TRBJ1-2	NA	CASSPGGNYGYTF	TGTGCCAGCTCACCGGGAGGGAACTATGGCTACACCTTC
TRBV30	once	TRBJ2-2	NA	CAWSGSNTGELFF	TGTGCCTGGTCCGGTTCGAACACCGGGGAGCTGTTTTTT
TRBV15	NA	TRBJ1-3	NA	CATSRGLISGNTIYF	TGTGCCACCAGCAGAGGACTGATCTCTGGAAACACCATATATTTT
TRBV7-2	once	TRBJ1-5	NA	CASSFRSNQPQHF	TGTGCCAGCAGCTTCAGGAGCAATCAGCCCCAGCATTTT
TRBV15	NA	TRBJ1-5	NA	CATSRGGNQPQHF	TGTGCCACCAGCAGGGGAGGCAATCAGCCCCAGCATTTT
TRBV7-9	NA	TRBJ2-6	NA	CASSLPGAGANVLTF	TGTGCCAGCAGCTTACCAGGGGCTGGGGCCAACGTCCTGACTTTC
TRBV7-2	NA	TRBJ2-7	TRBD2	CASSLAGGGVYEQYF	TGTGCCAGCAGCTTAGCGGGCGGGGGGGTCTACGAGCAGTACTTC
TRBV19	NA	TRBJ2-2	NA	CASVAQNTGELFF	TGTGCCTCAGTAGCACAGAACACCGGGGAGCTGTTTTTT
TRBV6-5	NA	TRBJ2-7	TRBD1	CASSAGTGYYEQYF	TGTGCCAGCAGCGCGGGGACAGGGTACTACGAGCAGTACTTC